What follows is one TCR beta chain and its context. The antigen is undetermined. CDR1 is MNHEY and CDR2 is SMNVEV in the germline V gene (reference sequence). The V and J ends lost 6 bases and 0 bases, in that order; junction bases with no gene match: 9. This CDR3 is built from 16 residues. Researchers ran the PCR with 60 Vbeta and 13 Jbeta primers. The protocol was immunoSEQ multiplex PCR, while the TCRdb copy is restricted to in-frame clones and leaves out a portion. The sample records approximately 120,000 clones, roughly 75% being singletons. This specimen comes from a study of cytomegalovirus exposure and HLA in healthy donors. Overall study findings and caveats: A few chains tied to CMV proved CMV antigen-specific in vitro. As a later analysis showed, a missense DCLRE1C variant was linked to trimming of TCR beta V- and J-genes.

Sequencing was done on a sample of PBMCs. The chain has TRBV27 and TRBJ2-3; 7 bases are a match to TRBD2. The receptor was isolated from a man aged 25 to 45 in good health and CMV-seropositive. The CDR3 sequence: CASRGWGGTSTDTQYF. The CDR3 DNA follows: TGTGCCAGCAGGGGCTGGGGGGGAACTAGCACAGATACGCAGTATTTT.